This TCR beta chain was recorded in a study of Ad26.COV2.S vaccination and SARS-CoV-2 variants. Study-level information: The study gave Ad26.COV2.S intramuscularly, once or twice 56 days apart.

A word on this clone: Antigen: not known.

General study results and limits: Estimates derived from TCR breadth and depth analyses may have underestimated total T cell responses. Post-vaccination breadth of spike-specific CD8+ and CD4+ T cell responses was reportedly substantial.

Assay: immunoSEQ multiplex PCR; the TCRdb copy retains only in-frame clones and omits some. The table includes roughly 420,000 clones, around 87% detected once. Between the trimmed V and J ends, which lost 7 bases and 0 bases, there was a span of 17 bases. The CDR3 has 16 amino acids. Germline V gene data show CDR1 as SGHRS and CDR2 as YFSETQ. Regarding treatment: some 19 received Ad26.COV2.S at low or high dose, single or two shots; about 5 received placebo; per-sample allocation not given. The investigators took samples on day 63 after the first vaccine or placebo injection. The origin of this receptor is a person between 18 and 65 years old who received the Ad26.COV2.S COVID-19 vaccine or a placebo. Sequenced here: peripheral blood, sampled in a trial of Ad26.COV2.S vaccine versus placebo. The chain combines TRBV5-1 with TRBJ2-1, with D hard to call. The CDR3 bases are TGCGCCAGCGTGTCAGACTCACTGAGCTCCTACAATGAGCAGTTCTTC. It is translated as CASVSDSLSSYNEQFF. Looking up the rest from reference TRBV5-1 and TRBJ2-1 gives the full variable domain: KAGVTQTPRYLIKTRGQQVTLSCSPISGHRSVSWYQQTPGQGLQFLFEYFSETQRNKGNFPGRFSGRQFSNSRSEMNVSTLELGDSALYLCASVSDSLSSYNEQFFGPGTRLTVL.